A selection of T cell receptor beta chains follows, all from one sample in a study of T cell repertoires in ileal Crohn's disease. Sequenced by immunoSEQ multiplex PCR; TCRdb stores in-frame clones only, minus some. In the table there are under 7,000 clones, approximately 78% of which are singletons. The sequencing input was ileal tissue. The source is an adult with Crohn's disease. Each CDR3 is given with its conserved first and last residue. D genes are given only for firm matches. Rows give clone size only sometimes, using once, few, many, or a class for an expanded clone.

v_gene: TRBV5-1; abundance: NA; j_gene: TRBJ1-1; d_gene: NA; CDR3nt: TGCGCCAGCAGCTTCTCCGGGACAAAGAACACTGAAGCTTTCTTT; CDR3aa: CASSFSGTKNTEAFF
v_gene: TRBV6-5; abundance: NA; j_gene: TRBJ1-1; d_gene: NA; CDR3nt: TGTGCCAGTATAAAACCTGGGGGCACTGAAGCTTTCTTT; CDR3aa: CASIKPGGTEAFF
v_gene: TRBV20-1; abundance: NA; j_gene: TRBJ2-3; d_gene: TRBD2; CDR3nt: TGCAGTGCTAGAGGGCGCGAGCGGGGGTTT; CDR3aa: CSARGRERGF
v_gene: TRBV7-3; abundance: NA; j_gene: TRBJ1-6; d_gene: TRBD1; CDR3nt: TGTGCCAGCAGCTTAACACCCTTCCAGGGGGCGGCTTCACCCCTCCACTTT; CDR3aa: CASSLTPFQGAASPLHF
v_gene: TRBV7-2; abundance: NA; j_gene: TRBJ1-2; d_gene: NA; CDR3nt: TGTGCCAGCAGCCCTGGGGGGGTCGGAAGCTACACCTTC; CDR3aa: CASSPGGVGSYTF
v_gene: TRBV29-1; abundance: NA; j_gene: TRBJ1-1; d_gene: NA; CDR3nt: TGCAGCGTGGTAGACCGTGGGGGGGCAACCACTGAAGCTTTCTTT; CDR3aa: CSVVDRGGATTEAFF
v_gene: TRBV14; abundance: NA; j_gene: TRBJ1-1; d_gene: NA; CDR3nt: TGTGCCAGCAGCCAAGGGTTTCCGGGCAACACTGAAGCTTTCTTT; CDR3aa: CASSQGFPGNTEAFF
v_gene: TRBV6-1; abundance: once; j_gene: TRBJ2-7; d_gene: TRBD2; CDR3nt: TGTGCCAGCAGACCGTCGACTAGCGGGACCGGCGAGCAGTACTTC; CDR3aa: CASRPSTSGTGEQYF
v_gene: TRBV30; abundance: NA; j_gene: TRBJ2-7; d_gene: NA; CDR3nt: TGTGCCTGGAGTGTACCCCGCCAGGGGGGATACGAGCAGTACTTC; CDR3aa: CAWSVPRQGGYEQYF
v_gene: TRBV9; abundance: few; j_gene: TRBJ2-6; d_gene: TRBD1; CDR3nt: TGTGCCAGCAGCTCGGGACAGGGGTTCTCTGGGGCCAACGTCCTGACTTTC; CDR3aa: CASSSGQGFSGANVLTF
v_gene: TRBV5-1; abundance: NA; j_gene: TRBJ1-3; d_gene: NA; CDR3nt: TGCGCCAGCAGCTTGGTGGGAAGCACAGCTGGAAACACCATATATTTT; CDR3aa: CASSLVGSTAGNTIYF
v_gene: TRBV4-3; abundance: NA; j_gene: TRBJ1-4; d_gene: NA; CDR3nt: TGCGCCAGCAGCCAAGATCGAGCTAGCAGGGAAAAACTGTTTTTT; CDR3aa: CASSQDRASREKLFF
v_gene: TRBV5-6; abundance: NA; j_gene: TRBJ2-6; d_gene: NA; CDR3nt: TGTGCCAGCAGAGCCGCAGGGGTTGGGGCCAACGTCCTGACTTTC; CDR3aa: CASRAAGVGANVLTF
v_gene: TRBV6-5; abundance: NA; j_gene: TRBJ1-1; d_gene: NA; CDR3nt: TGTGCCAGCAAGATGAACACTGAAGCTTTCTTT; CDR3aa: CASKMNTEAFF
v_gene: TRBV18; abundance: once; j_gene: TRBJ2-2; d_gene: NA; CDR3nt: TGTGCCAGCTCACCACCTTCTGTACCCGGGGAGCTGTTTTTT; CDR3aa: CASSPPSVPGELFF
v_gene: TRBV6-1; abundance: medium-sized; j_gene: TRBJ1-3; d_gene: NA; CDR3nt: TGTGCCAGCACAACGGCCTCTGGAAACACCATATATTTT; CDR3aa: CASTTASGNTIYF
v_gene: TRBV28; abundance: NA; j_gene: TRBJ2-3; d_gene: TRBD2; CDR3nt: TGTGCCAGCCCGCCGAGTGTAGCGGGAGTAAGAACAGATACGCAGTATTTT; CDR3aa: CASPPSVAGVRTDTQYF
v_gene: TRBV18; abundance: NA; j_gene: TRBJ1-1; d_gene: NA; CDR3nt: TGTGCCAGCTCTCCGAGGGGCGCTGAAGCTTTCTTT; CDR3aa: CASSPRGAEAFF
v_gene: TRBV5-4; abundance: NA; j_gene: TRBJ1-2; d_gene: NA; CDR3nt: TGTGCCAGCAGCCGAGAGATAGAGAGCTATGGCTACACCTTC; CDR3aa: CASSREIESYGYTF
v_gene: TRBV7-9; abundance: once; j_gene: TRBJ2-3; d_gene: NA; CDR3nt: TGTGCCAGCAGCCTCCCTGGCGGTGTGGGGCGAGATACGCAGTATTTT; CDR3aa: CASSLPGGVGRDTQYF
v_gene: TRBV7-9; abundance: NA; j_gene: TRBJ1-1; d_gene: TRBD1; CDR3nt: TGTGCCAGCAGCCCAACAGGGGACGCCTTGGACACTGAAGCTTTCTTT; CDR3aa: CASSPTGDALDTEAFF
v_gene: TRBV12-5; abundance: NA; j_gene: TRBJ1-2; d_gene: NA; CDR3nt: TGTGCTAGTGGGACTACACAGGGAACCAGCTACACCTTC; CDR3aa: CASGTTQGTSYTF